A single sample gave rise to the 30 T cell receptor beta chains below, sequenced in a study of blood T cell repertoires in COVID-19. Produced via immunoSEQ multiplex PCR; TCRdb's table is partial and in-frame only. The profile shows roughly 180,000 clones, 79% of them singletons. Sequencing was carried out using peripheral blood. The receptor source for this set is a woman between 55 and 75 years old with COVID-19, enrolled during active disease.

V is TRBV7-2 and J is TRBJ2-7; the match to TRBD2 covers 8 bases. The CDR3 loop spans 14 amino acids. V gave up 5 bases and J gave up 6 bases; unmatched junction bases: 9. CDR1 SGHTA and CDR2 FQGNSA come from the germline V gene. CDR3 coding DNA: TGTGCCAGCAGCGTTAGGGTTGCGGGGGGCGAGCAGTACTTC. Its translation is CASSVRVAGGEQYF.

The J gene is TRBJ2-7, the V gene TRBV27; 7 positions agree with TRBD2. CDR1 MNHEY and CDR2 SMNVEV come from the germline V gene (reference sequence). The CDR3 covers 16 residues. V was clipped by 9 bases and J by 6 bases; unmatched bases: 20. DNA for the CDR3: TGTGCCAGTTCCTTAGCGGGCCCATCCGTGGGAAGCGAGCAGTACTTC. Translating gives CASSLAGPSVGSEQYF.

The genes are TRBV3-1 (or the pseudogene TRBV3-2) and TRBJ1-2; D might be TRBD1 (5 bases). V shed 8 bases and J shed 1 base, with 11 bases lying between them. The CDR3 totals 13 residues. Germline assignment: CDR1 LGHDT and CDR2 YNNKEL (reference sequence). The CDR3 protein is CASRGMGNYGYTF. The CDR3 DNA reads TGTGCCAGCCGGGGGATGGGTAACTATGGCTACACCTTC.

This chain uses TRBV19 with TRBJ2-2; 7 nucleotides align to TRBD2. Looked up from germline, CDR1 is LNHDA and CDR2 is SQIVND (reference sequence). The CDR3 sequence is 17 residues long. J gave up 3 bases and V 3 bases, and 10 bases lay outside the gene matches. The CDR3 sequence is CASSIRVWTSDTGELFF. CDR3 coding DNA: TGTGCCAGTAGTATTCGGGTTTGGACTAGTGACACCGGGGAGCTGTTTTTT.

This clone occurred once. The rearrangement joins TRBV5-1 to TRBJ2-7; D remains unclear. The germline V gene has CDR1 SGHRS and CDR2 YFSETQ. The CDR3 consists of 13 residues. V was cut by 4 bases and J by 6 bases, with 14 bases left in between. Here the CDR3 reads CASSVSPGVEQYF. The CDR3, as DNA: TGCGCCAGCAGCGTCTCACCCGGTGTCGAGCAGTACTTC.

This chain connects TRBV28 to TRBJ2-1; D is unresolved. The CDR3 covers 15 residues. CDR1 and CDR2 (germline): MDHEN, SYDVKM. Trimming removed 8 bases from V and 8 bases from J, with 22 bases in between. The CDR3 sequence is CASHAPRSVLDEQFF. The DNA of the CDR3 is TGTGCCAGCCATGCCCCCCGATCTGTCCTAGATGAGCAGTTCTTC. The full variable domain, in which reference TRBV28 and TRBJ2-1 provide the parts outside the CDR3, is DVKVTQSSRYLVKRTGEKVFLECVQDMDHENMFWYRQDPGLGLRLIYFSYDVKMKEKGDIPEGYSVSREKKERFSLILESASTNQTSMYLCASHAPRSVLDEQFFGPGTRLTVL.

V gene TRBV2 combines with J gene TRBJ2-5, with D possibly matching TRBD2 (5 bases). Trimming removed 5 bases at V and 2 bases at J, with 15 bases between. This CDR3 is built from 15 residues. The V gene's germline CDR1 is SNHLY and CDR2 FYNNEI. In nucleotides, the CDR3 is TGTGCCAGCAGTCTCGATCCGGGGAAGCAAGAGACCCAGTACTTC. Amino acid sequence: CASSLDPGKQETQYF.

V and J are TRBV4-1 and TRBJ2-5; 9 nucleotides align to TRBD2. CDR1 is MGHRA, CDR2 YSYEKL, per germline. The V segment lost 4 bases and the J segment 4 bases; nucleotides outside the gene matches: 13. This CDR3 comprises 17 residues. CDR3 in amino acids: CASSRGEGGLARETQYF. Here the CDR3 DNA reads TGCGCCAGCAGCCGAGGGGAAGGGGGACTAGCAAGAGAGACCCAGTACTTC.

The CDR3 bases are TGTGCCAGCAGTGAAAGGCCTAGCGGGAGTTCCGACTCCTACGAGCAGTACTTC. This codes for CASSERPSGSSDSYEQYF. The chain links TRBV6-1 to TRBJ2-7; TRBD2 agrees at 10 bases. Trimming removed 2 bases from V and 0 bases from J; junction bases left unmatched: 10. The germline CDR1 and CDR2 sequences are MNHNS and SASEGT. This CDR3 is 18 amino acids long.

The chain is built from TRBV19 and TRBJ1-2; possible D gene TRBD1, 5 bases. Germline V lookup: CDR1 LNHDA, CDR2 SQIVND (reference sequence). The CDR3 has 13 residues. V lost 6 bases and J 6 bases, leaving 14 bases between the germline ends. The CDR3 sequence: CASRTDLMHGYTF. The CDR3 coding sequence is TGTGCCAGTAGGACAGACCTCATGCATGGCTACACCTTC.

This clone showed up many times. J is TRBJ2-1 and V is TRBV28; TRBD1 aligns across 9 bases. In germline, CDR1 is MDHEN, CDR2 SYDVKM. V was clipped by 8 bases and J by 5 bases; unmatched bases: 10. This CDR3 is 15 amino acids long. The DNA for the CDR3 is TGTGCCAGCCACACCGGGACAGGGCCGAACAATGAGCAGTTCTTC. As protein: CASHTGTGPNNEQFF.

The rearrangement joins TRBV27 to TRBJ2-3, with 10 bases matching TRBD1. V was clipped by 5 bases and J by 4 bases; unmatched bases: 9. CDR3 length: 16 amino acids. Per the germline V gene, CDR1 is MNHEY and CDR2 is SMNVEV (reference sequence). CDR3 amino acids: CASSVRTGGFADTQYF. The CDR3 DNA follows: TGTGCCAGCAGTGTCCGGACAGGGGGATTTGCAGATACGCAGTATTTT.

The chain is built from TRBV4-3 and TRBJ2-5, with D perhaps matching TRBD1 (5 bases). Trimming pared 2 bases from V and 3 bases from J, leaving 16 bases between. In germline, CDR1 is LGHNA, CDR2 YSLEER. The CDR3 has 16 residues. CDR3: CASSQYRTGLEETQYF. Written as DNA, the CDR3 is TGCGCCAGCAGCCAATACCGAACAGGATTGGAAGAGACCCAGTACTTC.

The genes are TRBV5-4 and TRBJ2-3; maybe TRBD1 (5 bases). Germline V CDR1 and CDR2: SGHNT, YYREEE (reference sequence). This CDR3 has 14 residues. Trimming removed 5 bases at V and 3 bases at J, with 13 bases between. The CDR3 region is CASRRPGPTDTQYF. The CDR3 DNA sequence: TGTGCCAGCAGACGTCCAGGGCCTACAGATACGCAGTATTTT.

A few counts support this clone. V and J are TRBV10-3 and TRBJ2-5, with 9 nucleotides matching TRBD2. J lost 1 base, V lost 8 bases, and 2 bases had no gene match. Germline V gene lookup returns CDR1 ENHRY and CDR2 SYGVKD. The CDR3 runs to 13 residues. The CDR3 here is CAIATSGQETQYF. The CDR3 bases are TGTGCCATCGCGACTAGCGGCCAAGAGACCCAGTACTTC.

The chain employs TRBV9 and TRBJ2-3, with 7 bases aligning to TRBD2. V shed 0 bases and J 4 bases; nucleotides not matched to a gene: 8. In germline, CDR1 is SGDLS, CDR2 YYNGEE. The CDR3 runs 16 residues. The DNA of the CDR3 is TGTGCCAGCAGCGTAGCATCGGGACTACCAGCAGATACGCAGTATTTT. This codes for CASSVASGLPADTQYF.

The V call is TRBV6-5, the J call TRBJ2-7, with D maybe TRBD1 (6 bases). The V and J ends lost 0 bases and 4 bases respectively, with 10 bases between them. The germline CDR1 and CDR2 sequences are MNHEY and SVGAGI. CDR3 length: 14 amino acids. In nucleotides, the CDR3 is TGTGCCAGCAGTTACTCGGGCAGGGGTTACGAGCAGTACTTC. Translation gives CASSYSGRGYEQYF.

J is TRBJ2-7 and V is TRBV19; 9 bases are a match to TRBD2. The germline CDR1 and CDR2 sequences are LNHDA and SQIVND (reference sequence). Trimming took 3 bases from V and 0 from J; bases not matched to a gene: 9. The CDR3 runs to 17 residues. The CDR3 protein is CASSILTSGGSSYEQYF. As DNA, the CDR3 is TGTGCCAGTAGTATTCTGACTAGCGGAGGGAGCTCCTACGAGCAGTACTTC. The entire variable domain, with the rest obtained from reference TRBV19 and TRBJ2-7, is as follows: DGGITQSPKYLFRKEGQNVTLSCEQNLNHDAMYWYRQDPGQGLRLIYYSQIVNDFQKGDIAEGYSVSREKKESFPLTVTSAQKNPTAFYLCASSILTSGGSSYEQYFGPGTRLTVT.

V and J are TRBV30 and TRBJ2-3; TRBD2 might be the D (6 bases). The V gene's germline CDR1 is GTSNPN and CDR2 SVGIG (reference sequence). This CDR3 contains 15 residues. V was trimmed by 1 base and J by 2 bases, leaving 13 bases between them. The CDR3 here is CAWSGLGLTTDTQYF. The CDR3 DNA is TGTGCCTGGAGTGGCCTGGGACTCACCACAGATACGCAGTATTTT. The full variable domain, in which reference TRBV30 and TRBJ2-3 provide the parts outside the CDR3, is SQTIHQWPATLVQPVGSPLSLECTVEGTSNPNLYWYRQAAGRGLQLLFYSVGIGQISSEVPQNLSASRPQDRQFILSSKKLLLSDSGFYLCAWSGLGLTTDTQYFGPGTRLTVL.

J is TRBJ2-3 and V is TRBV27, with 7 bases matching TRBD2. Trimming cost V 6 bases and J 2 bases; bases outside gene matches: 11. Germline CDR1 and CDR2: MNHEY and SMNVEV (reference sequence). CDR3 length: 16 residues. As DNA, the CDR3 is TGTGCCAGCAGCCCTAGCGGAATTACTTTCACAGATACGCAGTATTTT. Its translation: CASSPSGITFTDTQYF.

The J gene is TRBJ1-2, the V gene TRBV2, with TRBD1 as a possible D gene (6 bases). The germline V gene encodes CDR1 SNHLY and CDR2 FYNNEI. With 6 bases removed from V and 1 base from J, the gap between germline ends came to 15 bases. The CDR3 totals 15 residues. The CDR3: CASRPMAGVNYGYTF. In DNA, the CDR3 is TGTGCCAGCAGACCGATGGCAGGGGTTAACTATGGCTACACCTTC.

The CDR3 is CASRVRGQGRREETQYF. The CDR3 nucleotides are TGTGCCAGCAGGGTTAGGGGACAGGGGAGGAGGGAAGAGACCCAGTACTTC. The V call is TRBV28, the J call TRBJ2-5, with 10 bases matching TRBD1. V dropped 6 bases and J dropped 3; count of bases not matched to a gene: 13. CDR1 MDHEN and CDR2 SYDVKM come from the germline V gene. There are 17 residues in the CDR3.

This sequence joins TRBV19 and TRBJ2-5, with D perhaps TRBD2 (6 bases). The germline V and J ends were trimmed by 6 bases and 4 bases, with 18 bases remaining between them. The CDR3 loop spans 15 amino acids. Germline-derived CDR1 and CDR2 are LNHDA and SQIVND (reference sequence). CDR3 DNA: TGTGCCAGTAGGCATTTCCTCGGGGGAGCAGAGACCCAGTACTTC. Residues: CASRHFLGGAETQYF. Based on the CDR3 plus reference TRBV19 and TRBJ2-5, the full variable domain is DGGITQSPKYLFRKEGQNVTLSCEQNLNHDAMYWYRQDPGQGLRLIYYSQIVNDFQKGDIAEGYSVSREKKESFPLTVTSAQKNPTAFYLCASRHFLGGAETQYFGPGTRLLVL.

J is TRBJ1-2 and V is TRBV9; 9 positions agree with TRBD1. Germline V gene data show CDR1 as SGDLS and CDR2 as YYNGEE. The CDR3 has 16 amino acids. V lost 0 bases to trimming and J lost 8 bases; unmatched junction nucleotides: 11. This CDR3 is CASSVDTGGLPWGYTF. The CDR3 region has the DNA TGTGCCAGCAGCGTAGATACAGGGGGCCTTCCCTGGGGCTACACCTTC.

The chain combines TRBV5-6 with TRBJ1-2, with 7 bases identical to TRBD1. Germline V CDR1 and CDR2: SGHDT, YYEEEE. This CDR3 contains 17 residues. The J segment lost 7 bases and the V segment lost 0 bases, leaving 15 bases of the junction unmatched. CDR3 residues: CASSLVRGPGVSVGYTF. The CDR3, as DNA: TGTGCCAGCAGCTTGGTAAGGGGGCCAGGGGTCTCGGTTGGCTACACCTTC. The whole variable domain, filled in from reference TRBV5-6 and TRBJ1-2, reads DAGVTQSPTHLIKTRGQQVTLRCSPKSGHDTVSWYQQALGQGPQFIFQYYEEEERQRGNFPDRFSGHQFPNYSSELNVNALLLGDSALYLCASSLVRGPGVSVGYTFGSGTRLTVV.

This clone has a count of ten or more. J is TRBJ2-2 and V is TRBV5-8; a weak D match, TRBD1 (5 bases). The germline V and J ends were trimmed by 4 bases and 2 bases, with 15 bases remaining between them. The CDR3 sequence is 16 residues long. The germline V gene encodes CDR1 SGHTS and CDR2 YDEGEE. CDR3 DNA sequence: TGTGCCAGCAGCCGCAGGGCTCCCCTAAACACCGGGGAGCTGTTTTTT. This sequence encodes CASSRRAPLNTGELFF.

The chain joins TRBV6-6 to TRBJ1-4; D call uncertain. Trimming took off 5 bases at V and 0 bases at J, with 10 bases between the two ends. The CDR3 is made up of 15 amino acids. Germline loops: CDR1 MNHNY, CDR2 SVGAGI (reference sequence). In DNA form, the CDR3 reads TGTGCCAGCAGTCAAGATCTAGCAACTAATGAAAAACTGTTTTTT. Its translation: CASSQDLATNEKLFF.

The chain is built from TRBV2 and TRBJ2-3; the match to TRBD2 covers 8 bases. With 7 bases clipped from V and 0 bases from J, the junction kept 9 bases outside the gene matches. Germline CDR1 is SNHLY and CDR2 is FYNNEI. This CDR3 has 16 residues. The CDR3 reads CASTQKTGGSTDTQYF. In DNA, the CDR3 is TGTGCCAGCACCCAGAAAACGGGGGGGAGCACAGATACGCAGTATTTT.

This clone was seen only a few times. This chain joins TRBV5-6 and TRBJ2-7; 9 positions agree with TRBD1. The CDR3 is 17 residues long. Looked up from germline, CDR1 is SGHDT and CDR2 is YYEEEE. The ends lost 4 bases at V and 2 bases at J; junction bases unmatched: 13. This CDR3 reads CASSRGDRADTTYEQYV. CDR3 in DNA: TGTGCCAGCAGCCGAGGGGACAGGGCCGATACTACCTACGAGCAGTACGTC.

V usage is TRBV6-5 and J usage is TRBJ2-2; 12 bases line up with TRBD1. The CDR3 covers 16 residues. Losses at the gene ends were 4 bases for V and 6 bases for J; bases not matched to a gene: 6. In germline, CDR1 is MNHEY, CDR2 SVGAGI. The CDR3 DNA follows: TGTGCCAGCAGTTTCCGGGACAGGGGGCGCGCCGGGGAGCTGTTTTTT. It encodes CASSFRDRGRAGELFF.